This is a list of T cell receptor beta chains from one sample in a study of technical replicates of blood from a few donors. This table comes from immunoSEQ multiplex PCR, and its TCRdb copy is limited to in-frame clones, with some not included. The profile covers tens of thousands of clones, with about 92% appearing a single time and over 0.4% taken by the ten largest. The sequencing input was T cells isolated from PBMCs. The receptors stem from a human donor in good health. The CDR3 runs from the conserved cysteine through the conserved F or W. The D gene is left open where the match is weak. Expanded clones are given a class, and other clones once, few, many or no size at all.

clone size: NA
D gene: NA
V gene: TRBV27
J gene: TRBJ2-7
CDR3 DNA: TGTGCCAGCAGTTTATCCGGTCACGAGCAGTACTTC
CDR3 protein: CASSLSGHEQYF

clone size: NA
D gene: NA
V gene: TRBV9
J gene: TRBJ2-6
CDR3 DNA: TGTGCCAGCGGGGCTGGGCGCTCTGGGGCCAACGTCCTGACTTTC
CDR3 protein: CASGAGRSGANVLTF

clone size: NA
D gene: NA
V gene: TRBV25-1
J gene: TRBJ1-4
CDR3 DNA: TGTGCCAGCACCGAGGGATCCCCTAATGAAAAACTGTTTTTT
CDR3 protein: CASTEGSPNEKLFF

clone size: NA
D gene: NA
V gene: TRBV14
J gene: TRBJ2-2
CDR3 DNA: TGTGCCAGCAGCCAAGTCCCGGGGGAGCTGTTTTTT
CDR3 protein: CASSQVPGELFF

clone size: NA
D gene: NA
V gene: TRBV10-3
J gene: TRBJ2-1
CDR3 DNA: TGTGCCACCAGTGGCTATACCTCCTACAATGAGCAGTTCTTC
CDR3 protein: CATSGYTSYNEQFF

clone size: NA
D gene: TRBD2
V gene: TRBV27
J gene: TRBJ2-3
CDR3 DNA: TGTGCCAGCATAAGTCTGGCGCGGGAGGGCCCAGATACGCAGTATTTT
CDR3 protein: CASISLAREGPDTQYF

clone size: NA
D gene: TRBD2
V gene: TRBV9
J gene: TRBJ2-3
CDR3 DNA: TGTGCCAGCAGCGTAGGACTAGCGGGCCATGTAGATACGCAGTATTTT
CDR3 protein: CASSVGLAGHVDTQYF

clone size: NA
D gene: NA
V gene: TRBV10-3
J gene: TRBJ1-1
CDR3 DNA: TGTGCCATCAGTCAGAAATCCACTGAAGCTTTCTTT
CDR3 protein: CAISQKSTEAFF

clone size: NA
D gene: NA
V gene: TRBV27
J gene: TRBJ1-2
CDR3 DNA: TGTGCCAGCAGTCCACGTAGGGGAAACTATGGCTACACCTTC
CDR3 protein: CASSPRRGNYGYTF

clone size: NA
D gene: TRBD1
V gene: TRBV19
J gene: TRBJ1-1
CDR3 DNA: TGTGCCAGTAGTATACAGGGGGCCACTGAAGCTTTCTTT
CDR3 protein: CASSIQGATEAFF

clone size: NA
D gene: TRBD1
V gene: TRBV9
J gene: TRBJ1-2
CDR3 DNA: TGTGCCAGCAGCGGCCCCGGGACAGGGATTGGCTACACCTTC
CDR3 protein: CASSGPGTGIGYTF

clone size: NA
D gene: NA
V gene: TRBV30
J gene: TRBJ2-6
CDR3 DNA: TGTGCCTGGATTCTAAGGAGCTCTGGGGCCAACGTCCTGACTTTC
CDR3 protein: CAWILRSSGANVLTF

clone size: once
D gene: NA
V gene: TRBV7-2
J gene: TRBJ1-4
CDR3 DNA: TGTGCCAGCAGCCCAATGGGCGCTTCAACTAATGAAAAACTGTTTTTT
CDR3 protein: CASSPMGASTNEKLFF

clone size: NA
D gene: TRBD1
V gene: TRBV5-1
J gene: TRBJ2-1
CDR3 DNA: TGCGCCAGCAGCTCTACAGGGGCCTACAATGAGCAGTTCTTC
CDR3 protein: CASSSTGAYNEQFF

clone size: NA
D gene: TRBD2
V gene: TRBV29-1
J gene: TRBJ2-7
CDR3 DNA: TGCAGCGCGGGGGGCGGGAGGATCAACGAGCAGTACTTC
CDR3 protein: CSAGGGRINEQYF

clone size: few
D gene: TRBD1
V gene: TRBV5-1
J gene: TRBJ1-3
CDR3 DNA: TGCGCCAGCAGCGATACAGGGGGAGGTGGAAACACCATATATTTT
CDR3 protein: CASSDTGGGGNTIYF

clone size: NA
D gene: NA
V gene: TRBV9
J gene: TRBJ2-6
CDR3 DNA: TGTGCCAGCACCGGTGGCAGGTTACTCTCTGGGGCCAACGTCCTGACTTTC
CDR3 protein: CASTGGRLLSGANVLTF

clone size: NA
D gene: TRBD2
V gene: TRBV11-3
J gene: TRBJ2-3
CDR3 DNA: TGTGCCAGCAGCAATCTAGGACTAGCGGGAGCAGATACGCAGTATTTT
CDR3 protein: CASSNLGLAGADTQYF

clone size: NA
D gene: NA
V gene: TRBV2
J gene: TRBJ1-2
CDR3 DNA: TGTGCCAGCTCGGACCTAGGGACAACCTATGGCTACACCTTC
CDR3 protein: CASSDLGTTYGYTF

clone size: NA
D gene: TRBD1
V gene: TRBV27
J gene: TRBJ1-2
CDR3 DNA: TGTGCCAGCAGTGTTTTCGGGACAGGGAAGTTCTTATTCTATGGCTACACCTTC
CDR3 protein: CASSVFGTGKFLFYGYTF

clone size: NA
D gene: TRBD1
V gene: TRBV30
J gene: TRBJ2-1
CDR3 DNA: TGTGCCTGGAATCGGGACAGGGGCTTTGAGCAGTTCTTC
CDR3 protein: CAWNRDRGFEQFF

clone size: NA
D gene: NA
V gene: TRBV12-5
J gene: TRBJ1-2
CDR3 DNA: TGTGCTAGTGGTTTGGGACTGAACCAGGGCTACACCTTC
CDR3 protein: CASGLGLNQGYTF

clone size: NA
D gene: NA
V gene: TRBV2
J gene: TRBJ2-5
CDR3 DNA: TGTGCCAGCAGTGAGGAGCGGATAATACAAGAGACCCAGTACTTC
CDR3 protein: CASSEERIIQETQYF

clone size: NA
D gene: TRBD2
V gene: TRBV6-5
J gene: TRBJ2-7
CDR3 DNA: TGTGCCAGCAAGGTGGGAGGGCCAGGCGAGCAGTACTTC
CDR3 protein: CASKVGGPGEQYF

clone size: NA
D gene: NA
V gene: TRBV9
J gene: TRBJ1-2
CDR3 DNA: TGTGCCAGCAGCGGGTCGACAGGACCGCTCTATGGCTACACCTTC
CDR3 protein: CASSGSTGPLYGYTF

clone size: NA
D gene: TRBD1
V gene: TRBV5-1
J gene: TRBJ1-3
CDR3 DNA: TGCGCCAGCAGCCGCGGGACAGGGCAAATTTCTGGAAACACCATATATTTT
CDR3 protein: CASSRGTGQISGNTIYF

clone size: NA
D gene: NA
V gene: TRBV30
J gene: TRBJ1-1
CDR3 DNA: TGTGCCTGGAGTGTACTTGGTACTGAAGCTTTCTTT
CDR3 protein: CAWSVLGTEAFF

clone size: NA
D gene: NA
V gene: TRBV30
J gene: TRBJ1-2
CDR3 DNA: TGTGCCTGGCAGGCTGGCTACACCTTC
CDR3 protein: CAWQAGYTF

clone size: NA
D gene: TRBD1
V gene: TRBV18
J gene: TRBJ2-1
CDR3 DNA: TGTGCCAGCTCACTGACAGGGGATGAGCAGTTCTTC
CDR3 protein: CASSLTGDEQFF

clone size: NA
D gene: NA
V gene: TRBV7-6
J gene: TRBJ2-7
CDR3 DNA: TGTGCCAGCAGCCCTAGACTGAATTCCTACGAGCAGTACTTC
CDR3 protein: CASSPRLNSYEQYF

clone size: NA
D gene: TRBD2
V gene: TRBV9
J gene: TRBJ2-1
CDR3 DNA: TGTGCCAGCAGCCCCCGTGGGACTAGCAGCTACAATGAGCAGTTCTTC
CDR3 protein: CASSPRGTSSYNEQFF

clone size: NA
D gene: NA
V gene: TRBV11-2
J gene: TRBJ1-1
CDR3 DNA: TGTGCCAGCAGGGCACTAGAGGGGAACACTGAAGCTTTCTTT
CDR3 protein: CASRALEGNTEAFF

clone size: NA
D gene: NA
V gene: TRBV6-5
J gene: TRBJ1-4
CDR3 DNA: TGTGCCAGCAGTTACTTAAATGAAAAACTGTTTTTT
CDR3 protein: CASSYLNEKLFF

clone size: NA
D gene: TRBD1
V gene: TRBV28
J gene: TRBJ1-4
CDR3 DNA: TGTGCCAGCAGTTTATGGTCCGGGACAGGGGATGAAAAACTGTTTTTT
CDR3 protein: CASSLWSGTGDEKLFF

clone size: NA
D gene: NA
V gene: TRBV5-4
J gene: TRBJ2-7
CDR3 DNA: TGTGCCAGCAGCTGGGTTGAAGGGGGCGAGCAGTACTTC
CDR3 protein: CASSWVEGGEQYF

clone size: NA
D gene: TRBD1
V gene: TRBV28
J gene: TRBJ2-4
CDR3 DNA: TGTGCCAGCCAAGACAGGGGCAAAAACATTCAGTACTTC
CDR3 protein: CASQDRGKNIQYF

clone size: NA
D gene: NA
V gene: TRBV2
J gene: TRBJ1-2
CDR3 DNA: TGTGCCAGCAGTGTGTATCGGGAGGGAGCTAACTATGGCTACACCTTC
CDR3 protein: CASSVYREGANYGYTF

clone size: NA
D gene: TRBD2
V gene: TRBV15
J gene: TRBJ2-1
CDR3 DNA: TGTGCCACCAGCAGAGTGGTAAGCGGGGCCTACAATGAGCAGTTCTTC
CDR3 protein: CATSRVVSGAYNEQFF

clone size: few
D gene: NA
V gene: TRBV30
J gene: TRBJ1-1
CDR3 DNA: TGTGCCGGGAGGGAGGGAGACACTGAAGCTTTCTTT
CDR3 protein: CAGREGDTEAFF

clone size: NA
D gene: NA
V gene: TRBV7-8
J gene: TRBJ2-6
CDR3 DNA: TGTGCCAGCAGCTTAAAGGGGTACAGGGCAAACTCTGGGGCCAACGTCCTGACTTTC
CDR3 protein: CASSLKGYRANSGANVLTF

clone size: NA
D gene: TRBD2
V gene: TRBV10-1
J gene: TRBJ2-5
CDR3 DNA: TGCGCCAGCGAGGTAGGGGAGGGAGAGCTCCAAGAGACCCAGTACTTC
CDR3 protein: CASEVGEGELQETQYF

clone size: NA
D gene: NA
V gene: TRBV5-1
J gene: TRBJ1-4
CDR3 DNA: TGCGCCAGCAGCTTGCGGGAAGGAGGTTATGAAAAACTGTTTTTT
CDR3 protein: CASSLREGGYEKLFF

clone size: once
D gene: NA
V gene: TRBV4-3
J gene: TRBJ1-5
CDR3 DNA: TGCGCCAGCAGCCAAGATCGGGTAAATCAGCCCCAGCATTTT
CDR3 protein: CASSQDRVNQPQHF

clone size: NA
D gene: NA
V gene: TRBV27
J gene: TRBJ1-3
CDR3 DNA: TGTGCCAGCAGGGCGACAGGTCTCTCTGGAAACACCATATATTTT
CDR3 protein: CASRATGLSGNTIYF

clone size: NA
D gene: TRBD1
V gene: TRBV30
J gene: TRBJ2-5
CDR3 DNA: TGTGCCTGGATTAGGGTCGGACAGGGTCTTGAGACCCAGTACTTC
CDR3 protein: CAWIRVGQGLETQYF

clone size: once
D gene: TRBD2
V gene: TRBV11-3
J gene: TRBJ2-3
CDR3 DNA: TGTGCCAGCAGCCCCAACTTGGGGACTAGCCGAGCAGATACGCAGTATTTT
CDR3 protein: CASSPNLGTSRADTQYF

clone size: NA
D gene: NA
V gene: TRBV28
J gene: TRBJ2-7
CDR3 DNA: TGTGCCAGCAGTCTGGACACCTTACTAACCTACGAGCAGTACTTC
CDR3 protein: CASSLDTLLTYEQYF

clone size: once
D gene: NA
V gene: TRBV29-1
J gene: TRBJ1-2
CDR3 DNA: TGCAGCGTTGAAGGACGAACGGGGTCGGTCTATGGCTACACCTTC
CDR3 protein: CSVEGRTGSVYGYTF

clone size: NA
D gene: TRBD1
V gene: TRBV28
J gene: TRBJ2-7
CDR3 DNA: TGTGCCAGCAGACTGACAGGGGGCACGGAGTACGAGCAGTACTTC
CDR3 protein: CASRLTGGTEYEQYF

clone size: NA
D gene: NA
V gene: TRBV6-1
J gene: TRBJ1-4
CDR3 DNA: TGTGCCAGTAAACAGGGACTACAAGAAAAACTGTTTTTT
CDR3 protein: CASKQGLQEKLFF

clone size: NA
D gene: TRBD2
V gene: TRBV7-9
J gene: TRBJ2-7
CDR3 DNA: TGTGCCAGCAGCCAGACTAGCGCACCCTACGAGCAGTACTTC
CDR3 protein: CASSQTSAPYEQYF

clone size: once
D gene: TRBD1
V gene: TRBV5-1
J gene: TRBJ2-7
CDR3 DNA: TGCGCCAGCAGCTTGACTGGGACAGGGCCCTACGAGCAGTACTTC
CDR3 protein: CASSLTGTGPYEQYF

clone size: once
D gene: TRBD1
V gene: TRBV7-8
J gene: TRBJ2-7
CDR3 DNA: TGTGCCAGCAGCTTAACAGGGGAAGTGAACGAGCAGTACTTC
CDR3 protein: CASSLTGEVNEQYF

clone size: NA
D gene: NA
V gene: TRBV28
J gene: TRBJ2-7
CDR3 DNA: TGTGCCAGCAGTTTTCTCTACGAGCAGTACTTC
CDR3 protein: CASSFLYEQYF